This T cell receptor beta chain was sequenced in a study of blood T cell repertoires in COVID-19. Study summary: Nucleic acid was either cDNA or gDNA, and it came from T cells, B-cell-depleted T cells, or PBMCs.

Using immunoSEQ multiplex PCR, the repertoire was profiled, and TCRdb retains in-frame clones only, with some absent. The sample lists 500,000 to 600,000 clones; 85% to 90% were seen once. Trimming left V 2 bases short and J 10 bases short, with 15 bases between. Germline lookup yields CDR1 LGHDT and CDR2 YNNKEL (reference sequence). The CDR3 runs 15 residues. The chain is built from TRBV3-1 (or the pseudogene TRBV3-2) and TRBJ1-6; a possible D gene is TRBD1 (6 bases). Sequenced: peripheral blood. The sequence derives from a woman aged 50 to 60 with COVID-19, enrolled during active disease. The CDR3 sequence: CASSQNSGDGSPLHF. The DNA for the CDR3 is TGTGCCAGCAGCCAAAATTCAGGGGATGGGTCACCCCTCCACTTT.